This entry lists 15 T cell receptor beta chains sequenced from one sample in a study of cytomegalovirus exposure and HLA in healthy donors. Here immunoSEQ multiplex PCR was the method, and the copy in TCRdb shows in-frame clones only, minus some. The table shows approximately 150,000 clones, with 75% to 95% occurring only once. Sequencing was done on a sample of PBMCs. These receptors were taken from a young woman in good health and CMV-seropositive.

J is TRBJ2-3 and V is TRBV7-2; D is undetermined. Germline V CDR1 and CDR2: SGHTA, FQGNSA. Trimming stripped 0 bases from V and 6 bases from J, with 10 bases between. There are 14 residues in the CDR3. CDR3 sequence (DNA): TGTGCCAGCAGCTTAGCGGTGCTCGGGGATACGCAGTATTTT. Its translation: CASSLAVLGDTQYF.

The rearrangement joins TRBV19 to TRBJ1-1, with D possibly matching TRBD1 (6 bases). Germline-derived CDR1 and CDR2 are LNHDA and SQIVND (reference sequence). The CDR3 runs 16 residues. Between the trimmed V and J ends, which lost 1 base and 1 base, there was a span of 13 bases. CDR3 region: CASSIADQGQNTEAFF. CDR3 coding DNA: TGTGCCAGTAGTATAGCCGACCAGGGGCAGAACACTGAAGCTTTCTTT.

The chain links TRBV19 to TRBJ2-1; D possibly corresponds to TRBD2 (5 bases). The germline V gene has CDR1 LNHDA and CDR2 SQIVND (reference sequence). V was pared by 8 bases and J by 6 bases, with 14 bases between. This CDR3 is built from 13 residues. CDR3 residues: CASAHGLANEQFF. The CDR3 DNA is TGTGCCAGTGCCCATGGCCTAGCCAATGAGCAGTTCTTC. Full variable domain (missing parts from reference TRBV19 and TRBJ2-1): DGGITQSPKYLFRKEGQNVTLSCEQNLNHDAMYWYRQDPGQGLRLIYYSQIVNDFQKGDIAEGYSVSREKKESFPLTVTSAQKNPTAFYLCASAHGLANEQFFGPGTRLTVL.

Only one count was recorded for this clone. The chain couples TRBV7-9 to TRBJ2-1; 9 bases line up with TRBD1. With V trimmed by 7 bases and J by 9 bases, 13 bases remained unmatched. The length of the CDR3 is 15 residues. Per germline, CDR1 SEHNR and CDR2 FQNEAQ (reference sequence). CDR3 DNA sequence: TGTGCCAGCATCGCGGCCGGGACAGGGTTCGGTGAGCAGTTCTTC. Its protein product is CASIAAGTGFGEQFF. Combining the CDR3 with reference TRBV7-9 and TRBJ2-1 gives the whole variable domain DTGVSQNPRHKITKRGQNVTFRCDPISEHNRLYWYRQTLGQGPEFLTYFQNEAQLEKSRLLSDRFSAERPKGSFSTLEIQRTEQGDSAMYLCASIAAGTGFGEQFFGPGTRLTVL.

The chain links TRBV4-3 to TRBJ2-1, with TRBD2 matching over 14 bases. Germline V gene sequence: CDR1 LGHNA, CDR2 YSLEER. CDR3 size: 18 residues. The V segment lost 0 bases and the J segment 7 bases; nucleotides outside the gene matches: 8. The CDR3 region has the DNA TGCGCCAGCAGCCAAGATGGGCCGGGACTAGCGGGAGATAATGAGCAGTTCTTC. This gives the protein CASSQDGPGLAGDNEQFF.

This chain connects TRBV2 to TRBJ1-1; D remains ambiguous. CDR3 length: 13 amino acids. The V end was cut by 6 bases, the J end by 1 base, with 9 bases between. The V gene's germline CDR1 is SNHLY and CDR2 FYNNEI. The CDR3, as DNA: TGTGCCAGCAGATATGACACGAACACTGAAGCTTTCTTT. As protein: CASRYDTNTEAFF.

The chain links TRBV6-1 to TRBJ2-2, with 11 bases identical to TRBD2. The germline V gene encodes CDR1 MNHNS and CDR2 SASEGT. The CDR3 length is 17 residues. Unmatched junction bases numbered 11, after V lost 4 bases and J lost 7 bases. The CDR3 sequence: CASSGLAGPWGNGELFF. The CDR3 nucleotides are TGTGCCAGCAGTGGACTAGCGGGACCGTGGGGAAACGGGGAGCTGTTTTTT.

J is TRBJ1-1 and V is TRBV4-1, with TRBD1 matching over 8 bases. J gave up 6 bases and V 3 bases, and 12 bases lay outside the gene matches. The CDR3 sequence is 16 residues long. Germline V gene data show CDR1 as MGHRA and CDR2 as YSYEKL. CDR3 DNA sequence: TGCGCCAGCAGCCAGGCTCAACAGGGGGTTAGGGCTGAAGCTTTCTTT. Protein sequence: CASSQAQQGVRAEAFF.

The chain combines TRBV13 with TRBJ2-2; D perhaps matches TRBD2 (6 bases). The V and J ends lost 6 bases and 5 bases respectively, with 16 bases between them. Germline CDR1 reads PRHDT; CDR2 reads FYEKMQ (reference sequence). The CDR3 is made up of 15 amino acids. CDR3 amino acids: CASSRRGTPTGELFF. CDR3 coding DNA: TGTGCCAGCAGTAGAAGAGGGACTCCAACCGGGGAGCTGTTTTTT. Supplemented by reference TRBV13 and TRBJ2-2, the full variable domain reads AAGVIQSPRHLIKEKRETATLKCYPIPRHDTVYWYQQGPGQDPQFLISFYEKMQSDKGSIPDRFSAQQFSDYHSELNMSSLELGDSALYFCASSRRGTPTGELFFGEGSRLTVL.

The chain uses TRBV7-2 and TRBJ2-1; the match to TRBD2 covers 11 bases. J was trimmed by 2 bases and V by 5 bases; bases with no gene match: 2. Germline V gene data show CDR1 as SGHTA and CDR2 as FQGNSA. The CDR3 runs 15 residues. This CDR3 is CASSGSGRAYNEQFF. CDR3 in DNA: TGTGCCAGCAGCGGTAGCGGGAGGGCCTACAATGAGCAGTTCTTC.

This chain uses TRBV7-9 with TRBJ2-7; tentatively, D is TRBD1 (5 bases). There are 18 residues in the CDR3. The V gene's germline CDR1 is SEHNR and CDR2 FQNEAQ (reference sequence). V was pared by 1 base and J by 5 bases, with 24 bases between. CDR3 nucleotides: TGTGCCAGCAGCTTAGGGGAAGTCAGGGCCTTGAGCCTGGACGAGCAGTACTTC. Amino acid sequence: CASSLGEVRALSLDEQYF.

This CDR3 is CASSLVGRGELSTDTQYF. CDR3 bases: TGTGCCAGCAGCTTAGTCGGGCGGGGGGAACTTAGCACAGATACGCAGTATTTT. This chain joins TRBV7-2 and TRBJ2-3; 8 bases are a match to TRBD2. V dropped 1 base and J dropped 0; count of bases not matched to a gene: 9. The CDR3 has 18 residues. Per the germline V gene, CDR1 is SGHTA and CDR2 is FQGNSA.

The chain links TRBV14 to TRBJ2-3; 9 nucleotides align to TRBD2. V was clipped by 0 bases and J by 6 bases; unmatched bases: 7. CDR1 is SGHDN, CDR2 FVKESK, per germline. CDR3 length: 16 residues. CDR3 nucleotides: TGTGCCAGCAGCCAAGAGGGACTAGCCAGATCCGATACGCAGTATTTT. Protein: CASSQEGLARSDTQYF. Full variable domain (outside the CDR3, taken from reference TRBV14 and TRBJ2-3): EAGVTQFPSHSVIEKGQTVTLRCDPISGHDNLYWYRRVMGKEIKFLLHFVKESKQDESGMPNNRFLAERTGGTYSTLKVQPAELEDSGVYFCASSQEGLARSDTQYFGPGTRLTVL.

DNA for the CDR3: TGCGCCAGCAGCCGCTCGAGTCGGGGTGTCCTACGGAACACCGGGGAGCTGTTTTTT. This translates into CASSRSSRGVLRNTGELFF. The rearrangement uses TRBV4-1 and TRBJ2-2; TRBD2 is a possible D gene (5 bases). Germline assignment: CDR1 MGHRA and CDR2 YSYEKL. V lost 4 bases, J lost 1 base, and 22 bases lay in between. The CDR3 spans 19 residues.

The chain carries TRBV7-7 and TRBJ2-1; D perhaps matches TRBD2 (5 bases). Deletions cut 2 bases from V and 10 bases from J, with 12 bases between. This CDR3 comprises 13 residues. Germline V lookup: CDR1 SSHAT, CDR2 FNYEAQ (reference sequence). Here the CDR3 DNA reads TGTGCCAGCAGCTTAAAGCTAGCTAAGGAGCAGTTCTTC. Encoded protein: CASSLKLAKEQFF.